One T cell receptor (beta chain) is described in this entry. One junction end disagrees with the germline gene, perhaps due to a read error. These data are taken from a study of T cells after somatic rescue of genetic block. Only in-frame clones appear in the TCRdb table, and some are missing; sequencing was by immunoSEQ multiplex PCR. The data hold approximately 78,000 clones, with roughly 93% observed a single time. The material sequenced was peripheral blood mononuclear cells (PBMCs). This TCR derives from a man aged 25 to 40.

The CDR3 is CASSLTGGVVYNEQFF. Here the CDR3 DNA reads TGTGCCAGCAGCCTAACCGGGGGGGTTGTTTACAATGAGCAGTTCTTC. The rearrangement joins TRBV7-3 to TRBJ2-1; 8 bases are shared with TRBD2. Germline V lookup: CDR1 SGHTA, CDR2 FQGTGA. The CDR3 runs to 16 residues. The complete variable domain, with remaining parts taken from reference TRBV7-3 and TRBJ2-1, reads GAGVSQTPSNKVTEKGKYVELRCDPISGHTALYWYRQSLGQGPEFLIYFQGTGAADDSGLPNDRFFAVRPEGSVSTLKIQRTERGDSAVYLCASSLTGGVVYNEQFFGPGTRLTVL.